These 19 T cell receptor beta chains came from one sample sequenced in a study of blood T cell repertoires in COVID-19. Repertoires were generated with immunoSEQ multiplex PCR, while TCRdb's copy carries only in-frame clones and drops some. The data hold a few hundred thousand clones, with roughly 84% observed a single time. Material: peripheral blood. The receptors were gathered from a middle-aged man with active or convalescent COVID-19.

This clone was seen just once. The chain joins TRBV5-6 to TRBJ1-1; 7 bases are a match to TRBD1. V lost 3 bases, J lost 0 bases, and 11 bases stayed unmatched. Germline CDR1 is SGHDT and CDR2 is YYEEEE. The CDR3 has 17 amino acids. The CDR3 region has the DNA TGTGCCAGCAGCTCCACCGGGGACAGCATCATGAACACTGAAGCTTTCTTT. Protein product: CASSSTGDSIMNTEAFF.

The CDR3 reads CASSLLSEAKNIQYF. Written as DNA, the CDR3 is TGTGCCAGCAGTTTACTCTCCGAGGCCAAAAACATTCAGTACTTC. The chain employs TRBV5-4 and TRBJ2-4, with D unclear. In germline, CDR1 is SGHNT, CDR2 YYREEE (reference sequence). The V end lost 5 bases, the J end lost 1 base, and 13 bases lay between the germline ends. This CDR3 has 15 amino acids.

The rearrangement uses TRBV7-9 and TRBJ2-1; D not certain. Germline V gene lookup returns CDR1 SEHNR and CDR2 FQNEAQ (reference sequence). This CDR3 region has 12 residues. Trimming stripped 0 bases from V and 9 bases from J, with 6 bases between. CDR3 nucleotide sequence: TGTGCCAGCAGCTTAGCGCTAGGTGAGCAGTTCTTC. Amino acids: CASSLALGEQFF. The full variable domain, completed using reference TRBV7-9 and TRBJ2-1, is DTGVSQNPRHKITKRGQNVTFRCDPISEHNRLYWYRQTLGQGPEFLTYFQNEAQLEKSRLLSDRFSAERPKGSFSTLEIQRTEQGDSAMYLCASSLALGEQFFGPGTRLTVL.

V gene TRBV6-5 combines with J gene TRBJ1-1; 11 bases agree with TRBD1. The J segment lost 10 bases and the V segment lost 2 bases, leaving 0 bases of the junction unmatched. The germline gives CDR1 MNHEY, CDR2 SVGAGI. The CDR3 has 12 residues. The CDR3 loop reads CASSYGTGGAFF. The CDR3 bases are TGTGCCAGCAGTTACGGGACAGGGGGAGCTTTCTTT.

The chain has TRBV6-5 and TRBJ2-7; D is unresolved. The germline V gene encodes CDR1 MNHEY and CDR2 SVGAGI. V was trimmed by 2 bases and J by 4 bases, leaving 9 bases between them. The CDR3 is 13 residues long. The CDR3 protein is CASSYRQAYEQYF. CDR3 DNA: TGTGCCAGCAGTTACAGGCAGGCGTACGAGCAGTACTTC.

The genes are TRBV19 and TRBJ1-2, with D perhaps TRBD1 (6 bases). The germline V and J ends were trimmed by 1 base and 6 bases, with 9 bases remaining between them. CDR1 is LNHDA, CDR2 SQIVND, per germline (reference sequence). CDR3 length: 13 amino acids. The CDR3 sequence: CASSIAQGDGYTF. As DNA, the CDR3 is TGTGCCAGTAGTATAGCACAGGGTGATGGCTACACCTTC.

The chain joins TRBV5-1 to TRBJ2-3; 10 bases are shared with TRBD2. The germline gives CDR1 SGHRS, CDR2 YFSETQ. After removal of 4 bases from V and 3 bases from J, the junction contained 2 bases not matched to a gene. The CDR3 has 14 residues. This CDR3 is CASSRTSGTDTQYF. CDR3 nucleotide sequence: TGCGCCAGCAGCCGGACTAGCGGAACAGATACGCAGTATTTT.

This clone was observed a single time. The chain joins TRBV5-1 to TRBJ2-3; 8 positions match TRBD2. Germline loops: CDR1 SGHRS, CDR2 YFSETQ. V trimming: 0 bases; J trimming: 0 bases; junction bases outside the gene matches: 6. There are 17 residues in the CDR3. CDR3 DNA sequence: TGCGCCAGCAGCTTGGTGCGGGGGGTAGTGAGCACAGATACGCAGTATTTT. Translated: CASSLVRGVVSTDTQYF.

The V gene is TRBV2, the J gene TRBJ2-5, with D perhaps TRBD1 (6 bases). This CDR3 comprises 13 residues. V lost 7 bases and J 4 bases, leaving 13 bases between the germline ends. Germline-derived CDR1 and CDR2 are SNHLY and FYNNEI. The CDR3 DNA reads TGTGCCAGCAACCCAGGGGTGGGAGAGACCCAGTACTTC. Encoded protein: CASNPGVGETQYF.

CDR3 bases: TGTGCCAGCACTATGACATCGCTCAGCACTGAAGCTTTCTTT. Its protein is CASTMTSLSTEAFF. The chain uses TRBV2 and TRBJ1-1, with no clear D. The CDR3 has 14 amino acids. The V gene's germline CDR1 is SNHLY and CDR2 FYNNEI. Trimming pared 7 bases from V and 4 bases from J, leaving 16 bases between.

Of note for this clone: Other DNA sequences in the same sample also yield this CDR3. The rearrangement links TRBV27 to TRBJ1-2; D gene uncertain. CDR3 length equals 12 residues. Trimming left V 6 bases short and J 0 bases short, with 5 bases between. The germline V gene has CDR1 MNHEY and CDR2 SMNVEV (reference sequence). This chain's CDR3 is CASSGTNYGYTF. The CDR3 DNA reads TGTGCCAGCAGCGGTACTAACTATGGCTACACCTTC.

The chain couples TRBV27 to TRBJ1-5; tentatively, D is TRBD1 (6 bases). The CDR3 runs 14 residues. The V gene lost 2 bases and the J gene lost 4 bases, with 9 bases spanning the gap. The germline V gene has CDR1 MNHEY and CDR2 SMNVEV (reference sequence). The CDR3 coding sequence is TGTGCCAGCAGTTTACCCGGACAGAATCAGCCCCAGCATTTT. As protein: CASSLPGQNQPQHF.

This clone was recorded once. The V call is TRBV28, the J call TRBJ1-1; D is perhaps TRBD1 (6 bases). The CDR3 extends over 15 amino acids. The V and J ends lost 5 bases and 2 bases respectively, with 15 bases between them. The germline CDR1 and CDR2 sequences are MDHEN and SYDVKM. The CDR3 is CASSPPGTRNTEAFF. Written as DNA, the CDR3 is TGTGCCAGCAGTCCGCCCGGGACACGCAACACTGAAGCTTTCTTT.

J is TRBJ2-1 and V is TRBV6-5; TRBD1 matches at 8 bases. The CDR3 length is 15 residues. V gave up 4 bases and J gave up 6 bases; unmatched junction bases: 8. Per germline, CDR1 MNHEY and CDR2 SVGAGI. The CDR3 is CASSLDRGGLNEQFF. DNA of the CDR3: TGTGCCAGCAGTTTAGACAGGGGCGGCCTCAATGAGCAGTTCTTC.

The rearrangement uses TRBV28 and TRBJ2-1; 10 bases line up with TRBD2. Trimming took 1 base from V and 4 from J; bases not matched to a gene: 4. Germline V gene lookup returns CDR1 MDHEN and CDR2 SYDVKM. The CDR3 is 16 amino acids. The CDR3 DNA sequence: TGTGCCAGCAGTTTATTTACTAGCGGGGCTTACAATGAGCAGTTCTTC. Translating gives CASSLFTSGAYNEQFF. Combining the CDR3 with reference TRBV28 and TRBJ2-1 gives the whole variable domain DVKVTQSSRYLVKRTGEKVFLECVQDMDHENMFWYRQDPGLGLRLIYFSYDVKMKEKGDIPEGYSVSREKKERFSLILESASTNQTSMYLCASSLFTSGAYNEQFFGPGTRLTVL.

This sequence joins TRBV2 and TRBJ1-3; D unclear. Germline CDR1 is SNHLY and CDR2 is FYNNEI. The CDR3 consists of 14 residues. The CDR3 loop reads CASGDGLSGNTIYF. CDR3 DNA: TGTGCTTCGGGTGACGGCCTCTCTGGAAACACCATATATTTT.

The chain has TRBV11-2 and TRBJ1-2; the match to TRBD1 covers 7 bases. Germline CDR1 SGHAT, CDR2 FQNNGV. The CDR3 consists of 17 residues. The ends lost 1 base at V and 4 bases at J; junction bases unmatched: 12. Written as DNA, the CDR3 is TGTGCCAGCAGCTTAGGGTCCGGGACAGCTCCCCTCTATGGCTACACCTTC. This gives the protein CASSLGSGTAPLYGYTF.

The V gene is TRBV28, the J gene TRBJ1-6; 7 bases are shared with TRBD1. CDR1 is MDHEN, CDR2 SYDVKM, per germline. V dropped 6 bases and J dropped 7; count of bases not matched to a gene: 9. There are 15 residues in the CDR3. The CDR3 DNA reads TGTGCCAGCAGCGGACAGGTCGAATCAAATTCACCCCTCCACTTT. Amino acids: CASSGQVESNSPLHF.

Notes on this clone: One end of the junction fails to match germline, which may point to a read error. This chain connects TRBV6-5 to TRBJ1-2, with 9 positions matching TRBD1. The germline V gene has CDR1 MNHEY and CDR2 SVGAGI. The CDR3 covers 14 residues. The CDR3 nucleotides are TGTGCCGTTATGGACAGGGGATCTAAATATGGCTACACCTTC. This encodes CAVMDRGSKYGYTF.